These 15 T cell receptor beta chains came from one sample sequenced in a study of T cell responses to AZD1222 COVID-19 vaccine. Libraries were prepared by immunoSEQ multiplex PCR; TCRdb keeps only in-frame clonotypes and omits some of them. The sample has roughly 150,000 clones; 70% to 90% are singletons. The input for sequencing was peripheral blood, taken on day 0 of AZD1222 vaccination. The source is an adult in good health.

CDR3 amino acids: CASSFPLGTGGDGANVLTF. For the CDR3, the DNA is TGTGCCAGCAGTTTCCCACTGGGGACAGGGGGCGATGGGGCCAACGTCCTGACTTTC. The rearrangement uses TRBV28 and TRBJ2-6; 12 bases are shared with TRBD1. Trimming cost V 3 bases and J 3 bases; bases outside gene matches: 9. This CDR3 contains 19 residues. CDR1 and CDR2 from the germline V gene are MDHEN and SYDVKM.

The chain is built from TRBV5-1 and TRBJ2-1; D gene ambiguous. Germline V gene sequence: CDR1 SGHRS, CDR2 YFSETQ. The CDR3 sequence is 14 residues long. The V end lost 3 bases, the J end lost 7 bases, and 14 bases lay between the germline ends. The chain's CDR3 is CASSSWALSNEQFF. CDR3 sequence (DNA): TGCGCCAGCAGCTCTTGGGCGCTGTCGAATGAGCAGTTCTTC.

The chain recombines TRBV6-4 with TRBJ2-3; weak D call: TRBD2 (5 bases). Per germline, CDR1 MRHNA and CDR2 SNTAGT. Trimming stripped 2 bases from V and 4 bases from J, with 13 bases between. CDR3 length equals 15 residues. The CDR3: CASSDLGSGSDTQYF. The CDR3 region has the DNA TGTGCCAGCAGTGACCTGGGGAGCGGATCAGATACGCAGTATTTT.

The chain uses TRBV25-1 and TRBJ2-2, with 13 bases that match TRBD2. This CDR3 is 16 amino acids long. Trimming removed 8 bases from V and 6 bases from J; junction bases left unmatched: 9. Germline loops: CDR1 MGHDK, CDR2 SYGVNS. This chain's CDR3 is CASELAGGPSAGELFF. The CDR3 nucleotides are TGTGCCAGCGAACTAGCGGGAGGGCCCAGCGCCGGGGAGCTGTTTTTT.

The chain has TRBV6-5 and TRBJ2-7; D could derive from TRBD1 or TRBD2 (7 bases each). Per the germline V gene, CDR1 is MNHEY and CDR2 is SVGAGI. Trimming shortened V by 7 bases and J by 0 bases, and 13 bases separated the two germline ends. The CDR3 length is 14 residues. The CDR3 reads CASKGGGSSYEQYF. The CDR3 bases are TGTGCCAGCAAAGGGGGCGGGAGCTCCTACGAGCAGTACTTC.

The chain is built from TRBV6-4 and TRBJ2-2, with 10 bases that match TRBD2. This CDR3 is built from 15 residues. V was clipped by 5 bases and J by 10 bases; unmatched bases: 10. Germline V gene sequence: CDR1 MRHNA, CDR2 SNTAGT. Here the CDR3 DNA reads TGTGCCAGCAGTTTGGGCCTAGCGGGAGCAGAGGAGCTGTTTTTT. Its protein product is CASSLGLAGAEELFF.

This clone showed up just once. The chain recombines TRBV4-1 with TRBJ1-2, with a tentative D call TRBD1 (5 bases). This CDR3 is built from 17 residues. Trimming shortened V by 4 bases and J by 1 base, and 19 bases separated the two germline ends. Germline assignment: CDR1 MGHRA and CDR2 YSYEKL. CDR3 amino acids: CASSRGVRLENNYGYTF. The CDR3, as DNA: TGCGCCAGCAGCCGAGGGGTGCGGCTGGAGAATAACTATGGCTACACCTTC.

This clone occurred once. The chain links TRBV30 to TRBJ1-6; D is undetermined. Trimming left V 4 bases short and J 10 bases short, with 11 bases between. Germline V CDR1 and CDR2: GTSNPN, SVGIG (reference sequence). The CDR3 extends over 12 amino acids. CDR3 loop: CAWTPNGSPLHF. CDR3 nucleotide sequence: TGTGCCTGGACCCCGAACGGATCACCCCTCCACTTT.

The rearrangement joins TRBV7-9 to TRBJ2-7; the match to TRBD1 covers 10 bases. Germline CDR1 and CDR2: SEHNR and FQNEAQ (reference sequence). V lost 0 bases to trimming and J lost 3 bases; unmatched junction nucleotides: 11. This CDR3 spans 18 amino acids. The CDR3 here is CASSLAGTGDAFLYEQYF. The CDR3 DNA is TGTGCCAGCAGCTTAGCGGGGACAGGGGACGCCTTCCTCTACGAGCAGTACTTC.

This clone was counted a single time. The gene calls are TRBV4-1 and TRBJ1-1; D might be TRBD1 (5 bases). Germline V CDR1 and CDR2: MGHRA, YSYEKL. The CDR3 extends over 14 amino acids. The V end was cut by 1 base, the J end by 0 bases, with 6 bases between. The DNA for the CDR3 is TGCGCCAGCAGCCAAGCGACAGTGAACACTGAAGCTTTCTTT. Residues: CASSQATVNTEAFF.

This chain uses TRBV5-1 with TRBJ2-1, with a tentative D call TRBD2 (5 bases). This CDR3 has 13 amino acids. V lost 0 bases to trimming and J lost 10 bases, with 11 bases between them. Germline V CDR1 and CDR2: SGHRS, YFSETQ. The CDR3 region has the DNA TGCGCCAGCAGCTTGGGGCCTGGGGAGGAGCAGTTCTTC. Translating gives CASSLGPGEEQFF.

This clone was counted once. This rearrangement joins TRBV20-1 to TRBJ1-1; D is unclear. This CDR3 has 11 residues. The germline gives CDR1 DFQATT, CDR2 SNEGSKA (reference sequence). CDR3 protein: CRVSLGTEAFF. Here the CDR3 DNA reads TGCAGGGTCTCCTTGGGAACTGAAGCTTTCTTT.

This clone has a single count. This sequence joins TRBV7-8 and TRBJ1-5; maybe TRBD1 (6 bases). Germline CDR1 SGHVS, CDR2 FQNEAQ. This CDR3 comprises 15 residues. V lost 3 bases and J 5 bases, leaving 14 bases between the germline ends. CDR3 amino acids: CASSFNFRGHQPQHF. The DNA of the CDR3 is TGTGCCAGCAGCTTCAACTTCAGGGGACATCAGCCCCAGCATTTT. Variable domain in full (rest from reference TRBV7-8 and TRBJ1-5): GAGVSQSPRYKVAKRGQDVALRCDPISGHVSLFWYQQALGQGPEFLTYFQNEAQLDKSGLPSDRFFAERPEGSVSTLKIQRTQQEDSAVYLCASSFNFRGHQPQHFGDGTRLSIL.

The chain couples TRBV27 to TRBJ1-6, with D possibly matching TRBD1 (5 bases). CDR3 size: 11 residues. Germline CDR1 is MNHEY and CDR2 is SMNVEV (reference sequence). V shed 7 bases and J shed 11 bases, with 9 bases lying between them. CDR3 sequence (DNA): TGTGCCAGCACCCCGGGGCCACCCCTCCACTTT. Translated: CASTPGPPLHF.

The rearrangement joins TRBV4-1 to TRBJ1-3; no reliable D call. V was clipped by 4 bases and J by 0 bases, with 16 bases between them. The germline gives CDR1 MGHRA, CDR2 YSYEKL. The CDR3 length is 17 residues. The DNA of the CDR3 is TGCGCCAGCAGCCCAAACTCCGGGCACTACTCTGGAAACACCATATATTTT. Translating gives CASSPNSGHYSGNTIYF.